This T cell receptor (beta chain) was profiled in a study of T cell repertoires in cytomegalovirus infection. Study context: Indications of both CMV infection and matching HLA type were provided by public TCR beta signatures. Overall study results and limits: Dominating the ex vivo response were HLA-C-restricted CMV-specific TCR beta clonotypes. Cumulated frequencies of public TCR beta families served to identify carriers of CMV plus the relevant HLA.

About this clonotype: Its antigen is undetermined.

TCRdb reprocessed the reads via MiXCR and lists one record per CDR3 protein. The sample has a few hundred thousand distinct CDR3 sequences, roughly 18% seen once. CDR1 is LNHDA, CDR2 SQIVND, per germline (reference sequence). Unmatched junction bases numbered 14, after V lost 6 bases and J lost 0 bases. The CDR3 totals 18 residues. This sequence originates from a human donor in good health (CMV status not recorded). Some clones in this sample may be carry-over from other donors' samples. Specimen: PBMCs. The rearrangement joins TRBV19 to TRBJ1-5, with TRBD1 matching over 7 bases. CDR3 amino acids: CASSTTRQGFYSNQPQHF. The CDR3 DNA is TGTGCCAGTAGCACCACCCGACAGGGCTTCTATAGCAATCAGCCCCAGCATTTT.